This TCR beta chain appears in the sequencing data of a study of T cell responses to AZD1222 COVID-19 vaccine. Method: immunoSEQ multiplex PCR; TCRdb's copy keeps in-frame clones and lacks some. The top ten clones hold 2.6% of a sample with some 170,000 clones, approximately 90% of them seen once. There are 14 residues in the CDR3. Germline V gives CDR1 MNHEY, CDR2 SVGAGI. Trimming removed 7 bases from V and 4 bases from J, with 16 bases in between. A note on this clone: No antigen is known for it.

Study outcomes and limitations: Repertoire sampling was restricted to post-peak T cell response timepoints.

The material sequenced was peripheral blood, taken on day 0 of AZD1222 vaccination. The rearrangement joins TRBV6-5 to TRBJ1-2; tentative D call: TRBD1 (6 bases). The source of this sequence is an adult in good health. CDR3 sequence: CASKQGHTFYGYTF. As DNA, the CDR3 is TGTGCCAGCAAACAGGGACACACCTTCTATGGCTACACCTTC.